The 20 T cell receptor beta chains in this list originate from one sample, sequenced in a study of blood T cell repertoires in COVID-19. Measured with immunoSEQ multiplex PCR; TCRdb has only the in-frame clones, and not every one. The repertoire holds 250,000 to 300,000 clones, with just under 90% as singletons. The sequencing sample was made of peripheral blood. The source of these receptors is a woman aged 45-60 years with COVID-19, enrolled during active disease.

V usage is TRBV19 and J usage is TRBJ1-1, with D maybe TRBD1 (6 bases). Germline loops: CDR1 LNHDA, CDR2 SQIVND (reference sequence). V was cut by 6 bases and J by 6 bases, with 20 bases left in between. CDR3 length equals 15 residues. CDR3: CASSTEGQGVAEAFF. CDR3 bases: TGTGCCAGTAGCACCGAGGGACAAGGTGTCGCTGAAGCTTTCTTT.

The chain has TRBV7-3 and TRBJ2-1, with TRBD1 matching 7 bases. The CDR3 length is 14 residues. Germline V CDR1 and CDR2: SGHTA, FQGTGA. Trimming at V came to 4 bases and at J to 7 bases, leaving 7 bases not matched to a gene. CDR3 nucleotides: TGTGCCAGCAGCTCGGACAGGCAAACTAATGAGCAGTTCTTC. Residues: CASSSDRQTNEQFF.

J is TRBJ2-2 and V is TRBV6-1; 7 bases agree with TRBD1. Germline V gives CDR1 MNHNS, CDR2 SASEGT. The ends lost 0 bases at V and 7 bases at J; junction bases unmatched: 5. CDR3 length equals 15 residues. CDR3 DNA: TGTGCCAGCAGTGAAGCCCTGAGGGGGCGCGGGGAGCTGTTTTTT. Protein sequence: CASSEALRGRGELFF.

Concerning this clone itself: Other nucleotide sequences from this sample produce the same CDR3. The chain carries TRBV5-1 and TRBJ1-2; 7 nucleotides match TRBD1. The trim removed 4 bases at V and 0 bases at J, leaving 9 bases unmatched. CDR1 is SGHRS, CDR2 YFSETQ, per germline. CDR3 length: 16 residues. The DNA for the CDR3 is TGCGCCAGCAGCCTAGGACAGGCTAGAGCTAACTATGGCTACACCTTC. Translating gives CASSLGQARANYGYTF.

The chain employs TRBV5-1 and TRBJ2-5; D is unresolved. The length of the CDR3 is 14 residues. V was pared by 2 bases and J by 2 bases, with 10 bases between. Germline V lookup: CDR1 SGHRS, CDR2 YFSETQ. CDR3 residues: CASSFDISQETQYF. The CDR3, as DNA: TGCGCCAGCAGCTTTGACATATCGCAAGAGACCCAGTACTTC. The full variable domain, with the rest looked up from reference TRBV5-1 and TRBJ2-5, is KAGVTQTPRYLIKTRGQQVTLSCSPISGHRSVSWYQQTPGQGLQFLFEYFSETQRNKGNFPGRFSGRQFSNSRSEMNVSTLELGDSALYLCASSFDISQETQYFGPGTRLLVL.

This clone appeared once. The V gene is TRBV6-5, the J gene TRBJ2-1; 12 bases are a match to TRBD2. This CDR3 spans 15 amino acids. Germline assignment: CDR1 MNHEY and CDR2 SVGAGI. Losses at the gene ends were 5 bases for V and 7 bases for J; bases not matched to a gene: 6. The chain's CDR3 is CASSPRTSGKNEQFF. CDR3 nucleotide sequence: TGTGCCAGCAGTCCTAGGACTAGCGGGAAAAATGAGCAGTTCTTC.

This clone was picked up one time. DNA of the CDR3: TGTGCCAGCAGCTTAGCTGCAGGAACTAACTATGGCTACACCTTC. Its translation: CASSLAAGTNYGYTF. V is TRBV7-9 and J is TRBJ1-2; D gene uncertain. The germline V gene has CDR1 SEHNR and CDR2 FQNEAQ (reference sequence). V was clipped by 0 bases and J by 0 bases, with 8 bases between them. The CDR3 spans 15 residues. Supplemented by reference TRBV7-9 and TRBJ1-2, the full variable domain reads DTGVSQNPRHKITKRGQNVTFRCDPISEHNRLYWYRQTLGQGPEFLTYFQNEAQLEKSRLLSDRFSAERPKGSFSTLEIQRTEQGDSAMYLCASSLAAGTNYGYTFGSGTRLTVV.

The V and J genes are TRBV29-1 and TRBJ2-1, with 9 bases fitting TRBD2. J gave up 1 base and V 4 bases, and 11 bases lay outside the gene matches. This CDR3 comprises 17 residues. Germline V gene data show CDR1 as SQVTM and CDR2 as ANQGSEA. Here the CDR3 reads CSVVDPGLAWSYNEQFF. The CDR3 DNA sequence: TGCAGCGTTGTTGACCCGGGACTAGCATGGTCCTACAATGAGCAGTTCTTC.

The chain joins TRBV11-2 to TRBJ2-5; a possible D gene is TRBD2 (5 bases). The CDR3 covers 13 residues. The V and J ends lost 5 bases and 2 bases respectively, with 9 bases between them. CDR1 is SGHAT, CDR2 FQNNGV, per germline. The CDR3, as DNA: TGTGCCAGCAGCCCAGGACTTCAAGAGACCCAGTACTTC. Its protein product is CASSPGLQETQYF.

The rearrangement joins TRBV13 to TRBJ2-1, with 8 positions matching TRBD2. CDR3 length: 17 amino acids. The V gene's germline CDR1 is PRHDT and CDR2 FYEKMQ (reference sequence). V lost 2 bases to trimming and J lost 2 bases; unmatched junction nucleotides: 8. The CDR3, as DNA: TGTGCCAGCAGCTTAACCCGGGGGGGCAGCGCCTACAATGAGCAGTTCTTC. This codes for CASSLTRGGSAYNEQFF.

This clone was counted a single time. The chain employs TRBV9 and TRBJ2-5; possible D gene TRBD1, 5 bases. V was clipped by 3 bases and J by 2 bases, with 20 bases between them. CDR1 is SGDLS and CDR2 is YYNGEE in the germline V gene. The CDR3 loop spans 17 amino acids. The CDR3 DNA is TGTGCCAGCAGCGCCCGCTTGGGTCAGGGATTACAAGAGACCCAGTACTTC. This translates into CASSARLGQGLQETQYF.

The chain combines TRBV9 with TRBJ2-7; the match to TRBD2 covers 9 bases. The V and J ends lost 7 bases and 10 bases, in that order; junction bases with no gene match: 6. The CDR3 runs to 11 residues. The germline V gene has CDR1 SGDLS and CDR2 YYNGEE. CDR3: CASGLAQDQYF. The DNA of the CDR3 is TGTGCCAGCGGACTAGCGCAGGACCAGTACTTC.

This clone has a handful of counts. The CDR3 spells CASSLQGRTEAFF. The CDR3, as DNA: TGTGCCAGCAGTTTACAGGGGCGGACTGAAGCTTTCTTT. This sequence joins TRBV27 and TRBJ1-1; tentatively, D is TRBD1 (6 bases). CDR1 is MNHEY, CDR2 SMNVEV, per germline (reference sequence). The germline V and J ends were trimmed by 2 bases and 5 bases, with 9 bases remaining between them. This CDR3 has 13 amino acids.

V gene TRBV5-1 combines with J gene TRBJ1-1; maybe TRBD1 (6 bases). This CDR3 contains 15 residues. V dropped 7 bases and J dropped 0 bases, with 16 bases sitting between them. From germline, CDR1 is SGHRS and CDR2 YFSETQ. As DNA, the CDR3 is TGCGCCAGCGGAGGGAGGGACACCCTGAACACTGAAGCTTTCTTT. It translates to CASGGRDTLNTEAFF.

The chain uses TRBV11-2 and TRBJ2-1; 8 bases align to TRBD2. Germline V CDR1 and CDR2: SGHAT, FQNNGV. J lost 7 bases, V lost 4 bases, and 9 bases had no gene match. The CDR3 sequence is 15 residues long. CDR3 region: CASSSRTSYSNEQFF. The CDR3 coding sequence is TGTGCCAGCAGCTCTAGGACTAGCTATAGTAATGAGCAGTTCTTC.

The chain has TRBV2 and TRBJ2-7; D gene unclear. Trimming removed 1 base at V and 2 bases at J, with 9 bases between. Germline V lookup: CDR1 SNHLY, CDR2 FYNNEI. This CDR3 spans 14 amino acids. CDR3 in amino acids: CASSEGSDPYEQYF. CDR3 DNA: TGTGCCAGCAGTGAAGGGAGTGATCCCTACGAGCAGTACTTC.

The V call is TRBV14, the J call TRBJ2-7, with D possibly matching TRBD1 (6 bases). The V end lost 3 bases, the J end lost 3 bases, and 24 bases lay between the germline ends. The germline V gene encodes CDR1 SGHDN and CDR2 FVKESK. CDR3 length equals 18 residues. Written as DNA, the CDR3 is TGTGCCAGCAGCCAGGACCCGCCGCCCCGGGACAACGTCTACGAGCAGTACTTC. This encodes CASSQDPPPRDNVYEQYF.

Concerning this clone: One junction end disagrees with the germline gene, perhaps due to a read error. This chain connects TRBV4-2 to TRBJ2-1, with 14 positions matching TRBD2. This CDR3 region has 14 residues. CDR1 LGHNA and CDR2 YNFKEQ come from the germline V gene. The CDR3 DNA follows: TGTGCCAGCAGCAGGACTAGCGGGAGGTCCTCCCAGATCTTC. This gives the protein CASSRTSGRSSQIF.

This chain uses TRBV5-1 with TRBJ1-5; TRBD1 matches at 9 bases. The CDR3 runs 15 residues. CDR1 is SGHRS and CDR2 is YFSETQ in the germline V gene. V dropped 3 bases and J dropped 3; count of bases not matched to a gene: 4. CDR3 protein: CASSSTGGNNQPQHF. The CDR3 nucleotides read TGCGCCAGCAGCTCGACAGGGGGGAACAATCAGCCCCAGCATTTT.

The CDR3 bases are TGTGCCAGCAGCTTAAGATATAGGGGAATCAATGAGCAGTTCTTC. This encodes CASSLRYRGINEQFF. The chain joins TRBV7-3 to TRBJ2-1; perhaps TRBD1 as D (5 bases). Germline V lookup: CDR1 SGHTA, CDR2 FQGTGA. The CDR3 sequence is 15 residues long. The germline V and J ends were trimmed by 1 base and 6 bases, with 13 bases remaining between them.